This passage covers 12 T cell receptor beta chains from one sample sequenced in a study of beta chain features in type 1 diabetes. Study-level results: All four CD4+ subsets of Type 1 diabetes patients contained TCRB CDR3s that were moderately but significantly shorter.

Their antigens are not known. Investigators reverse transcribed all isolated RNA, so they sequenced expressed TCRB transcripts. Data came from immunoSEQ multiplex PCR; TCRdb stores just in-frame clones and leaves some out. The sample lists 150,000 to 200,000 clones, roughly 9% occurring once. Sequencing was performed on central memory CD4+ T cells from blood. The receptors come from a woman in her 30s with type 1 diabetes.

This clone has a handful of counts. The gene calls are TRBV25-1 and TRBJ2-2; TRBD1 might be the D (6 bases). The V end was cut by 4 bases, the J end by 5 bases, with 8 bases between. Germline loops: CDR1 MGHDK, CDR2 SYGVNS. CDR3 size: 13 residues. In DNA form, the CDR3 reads TGTGCCAGCAGTGGTCAGGGGACCGGGGAGCTGTTTTTT. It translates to CASSGQGTGELFF. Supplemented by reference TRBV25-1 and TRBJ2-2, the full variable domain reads EADIYQTPRYLVIGTGKKITLECSQTMGHDKMYWYQQDPGMELHLIHYSYGVNSTEKGDLSSESTVSRIRTEHFPLTLESARPSHTSQYLCASSGQGTGELFFGEGSRLTVL.

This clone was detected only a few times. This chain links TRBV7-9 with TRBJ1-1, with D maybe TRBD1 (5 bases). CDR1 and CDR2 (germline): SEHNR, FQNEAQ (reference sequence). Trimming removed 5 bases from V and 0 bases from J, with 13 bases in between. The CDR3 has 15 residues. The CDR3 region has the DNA TGTGCCAGCAGCCCCCAGGGTACCATGAACACTGAAGCTTTCTTT. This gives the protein CASSPQGTMNTEAFF.

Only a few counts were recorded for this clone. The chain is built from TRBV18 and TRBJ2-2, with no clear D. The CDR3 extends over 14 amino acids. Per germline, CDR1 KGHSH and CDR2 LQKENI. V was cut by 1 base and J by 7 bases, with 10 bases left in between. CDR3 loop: CASSPLGVDGELFF. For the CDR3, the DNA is TGTGCCAGCTCACCACTAGGAGTAGACGGGGAGCTGTTTTTT.

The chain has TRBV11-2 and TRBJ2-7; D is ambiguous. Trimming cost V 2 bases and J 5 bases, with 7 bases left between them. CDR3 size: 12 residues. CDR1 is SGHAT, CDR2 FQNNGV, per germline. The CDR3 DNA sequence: TGTGCCAGCAGCTTAACGCAGAACGAGCAGTACTTC. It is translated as CASSLTQNEQYF.

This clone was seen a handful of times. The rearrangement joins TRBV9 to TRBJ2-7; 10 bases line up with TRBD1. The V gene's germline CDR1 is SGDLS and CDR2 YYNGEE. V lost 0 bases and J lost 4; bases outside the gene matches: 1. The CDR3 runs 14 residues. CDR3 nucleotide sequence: TGTGCCAGCAGCGTAGGGGGACAGGGGTACGAGCAGTACTTC. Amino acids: CASSVGGQGYEQYF.

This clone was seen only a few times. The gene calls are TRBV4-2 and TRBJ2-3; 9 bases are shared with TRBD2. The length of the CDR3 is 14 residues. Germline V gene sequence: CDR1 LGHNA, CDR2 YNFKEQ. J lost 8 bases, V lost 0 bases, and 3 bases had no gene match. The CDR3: CASSQDRLAATQYF. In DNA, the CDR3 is TGTGCCAGCAGCCAAGACCGACTAGCGGCTACGCAGTATTTT.

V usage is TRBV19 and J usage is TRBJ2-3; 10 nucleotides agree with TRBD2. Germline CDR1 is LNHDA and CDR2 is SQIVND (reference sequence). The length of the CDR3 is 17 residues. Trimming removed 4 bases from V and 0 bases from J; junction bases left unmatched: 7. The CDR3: CASSTPGLATSTDTQYF. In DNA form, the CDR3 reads TGTGCCAGTAGTACCCCGGGACTAGCGACTAGCACAGATACGCAGTATTTT.

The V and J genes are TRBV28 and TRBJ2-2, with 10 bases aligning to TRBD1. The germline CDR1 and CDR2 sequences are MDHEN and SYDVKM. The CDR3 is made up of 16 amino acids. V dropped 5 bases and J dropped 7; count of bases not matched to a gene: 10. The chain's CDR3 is CASSRWTGGSIGELFF. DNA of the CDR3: TGTGCCAGCAGTCGTTGGACAGGGGGATCCATCGGGGAGCTGTTTTTT.

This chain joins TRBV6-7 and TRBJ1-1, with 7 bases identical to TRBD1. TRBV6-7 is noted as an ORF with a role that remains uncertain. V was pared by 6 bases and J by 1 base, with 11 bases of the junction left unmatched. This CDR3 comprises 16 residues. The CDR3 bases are TGTGCCAGCAGGCCCGGAACAGGGGCGAGGAACACTGAAGCTTTCTTT. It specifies CASRPGTGARNTEAFF.

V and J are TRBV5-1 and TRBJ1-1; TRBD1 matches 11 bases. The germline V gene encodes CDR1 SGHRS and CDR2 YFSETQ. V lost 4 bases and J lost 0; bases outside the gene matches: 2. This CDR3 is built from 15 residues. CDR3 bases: TGCGCCAGCAGCGGGACAGGGGGAATGAACACTGAAGCTTTCTTT. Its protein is CASSGTGGMNTEAFF.

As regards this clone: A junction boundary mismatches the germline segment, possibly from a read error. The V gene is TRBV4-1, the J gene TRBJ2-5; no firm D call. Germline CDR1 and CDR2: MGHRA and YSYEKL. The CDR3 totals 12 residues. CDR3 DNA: TGTGCCAGCAGCCAATCGCAAGAGACCCAGTACTTC. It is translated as CASSQSQETQYF.

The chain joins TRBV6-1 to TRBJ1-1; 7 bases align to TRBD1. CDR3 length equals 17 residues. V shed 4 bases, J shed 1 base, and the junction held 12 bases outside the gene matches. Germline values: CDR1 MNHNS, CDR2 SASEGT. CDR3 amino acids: CASSVSGTARTNTEAFF. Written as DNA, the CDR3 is TGTGCCAGCAGTGTCTCCGGGACAGCCAGAACGAACACTGAAGCTTTCTTT.